Included here is one TCR beta chain sequence, with context. Its antigen specificity is not known. It has no much larger one-base neighbor in the sample; base qualities were not kept. The sample originates from a study of blood T cell repertoires in COVID-19 (TCRdb year 2020). With regard to the full study: Samples from collaborators originated in the United States, Italy and Spain and spanned both the acute and convalescent phases of COVID-19. A de-identified subject ID, COVID-19 status, age in years and sex were almost always included in the sample metadata. HLA class I and class II types, where available, came from metadata supplied by the sample provider rather than from assay-based typing. The prospective study material was composed of cDNA or gDNA derived from T cells, B-cell-depleted T cells, or PBMCs. The samples were drawn from two sources: the first 160 participants of the ongoing ImmuneRACE study, and 950 to 1,500 subjects contributed by 6 global collaborators. The repertoires were made available in a free public database intended to serve as a resource for research on the immune response to SARS-CoV-2. Deeply sampled blood TCRbeta repertoires from subjects exposed to, actively infected with, or recovered from COVID-19 were included in the dataset.

Samples from volunteer blood donors who had recovered from COVID-19 were contributed by a second Seattle source. The collaborating institutions used their own protocols to collect whole blood in K2EDTA tubes. For TCRbeta analysis, collaborator samples were shipped as frozen whole blood, as isolated PBMCs, or as DNA extracted from either sample type. The immunoSEQ Assay, a bias-controlled multiplex PCR, was used to amplify TCRbeta CDR3 regions from genomic DNA. As for the authors' bioinformatics: The number of nucleated cells in each sample was estimated by amplification of reference gene primers within the assay. Sequence reads were collapsed and filtered to measure the absolute abundance of every unique TCRbeta CDR3 rearrangement. Productive Simpson clonality was computed per sample as the square root of Simpson's diversity index over productive rearrangements. The source is immuneACCESS, and TCRdb retained only in-frame sequences with V and J called. Part of the clones is not carried over; for the studies checked, unresolved V genes explain less than half of this, and the remainder is unexplained. V and J calls and clone size are those listed in that table; D and trimming were worked out from the DNA. The sample yields about 280,000 clones; 89% were counted once. Together, the top ten hold 0.9% to 1% of the sample.

Broader findings and caveats from the paper: Clinical and demographic metadata were provided uncurated, with the amount varying by source and participant.

The germline V gene encodes CDR1 SGHKS and CDR2 YYEKEE (reference sequence). Trimming removed 4 bases from V and 8 bases from J; the gene matches leave 2 bases unexplained. Reading from cysteine to phenylalanine, the CDR3 counts 12 amino acids. Only CDR3 DNA is held: 36 bases, read in frame from base 1. This TCR was sampled from a woman aged 40 to 49 who had recovered from COVID-19. The receptor chain draws on TRBV5-5 and TRBJ2-1, and 8 junctional nucleotides match TRBD1. The sample taken for sequencing was peripheral blood. The CDR3 reads as follows: CASSPGGDEQFF. The sequenced DNA: TGTGCCAGCAGCCCAGGGGGCGATGAGCAGTTCTTC.